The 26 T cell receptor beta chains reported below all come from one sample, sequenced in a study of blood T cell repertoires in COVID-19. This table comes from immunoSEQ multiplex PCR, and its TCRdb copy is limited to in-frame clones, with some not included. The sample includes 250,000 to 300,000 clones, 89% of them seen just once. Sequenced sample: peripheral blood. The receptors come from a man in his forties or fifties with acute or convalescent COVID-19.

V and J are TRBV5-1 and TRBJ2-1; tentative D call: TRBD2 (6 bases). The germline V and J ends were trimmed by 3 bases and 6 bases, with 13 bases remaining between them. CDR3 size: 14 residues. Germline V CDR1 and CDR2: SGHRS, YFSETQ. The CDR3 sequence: CASSSGTPTNEQFF. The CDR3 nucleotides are TGCGCCAGCAGCTCGGGGACTCCTACCAATGAGCAGTTCTTC.

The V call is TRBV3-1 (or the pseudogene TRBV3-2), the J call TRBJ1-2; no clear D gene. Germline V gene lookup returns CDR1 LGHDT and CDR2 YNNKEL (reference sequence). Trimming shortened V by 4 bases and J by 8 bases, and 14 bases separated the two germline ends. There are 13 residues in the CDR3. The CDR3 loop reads CASSLLLGRGYTF. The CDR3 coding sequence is TGTGCCAGCAGCCTCCTGTTGGGGAGGGGCTACACCTTC.

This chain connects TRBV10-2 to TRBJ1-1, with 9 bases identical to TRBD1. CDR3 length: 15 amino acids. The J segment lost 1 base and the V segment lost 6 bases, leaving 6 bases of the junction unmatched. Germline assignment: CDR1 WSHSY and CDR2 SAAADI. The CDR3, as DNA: TGCGCCAGCAGGGTGACAGGGGGAGGGAACACTGAAGCTTTCTTT. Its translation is CASRVTGGGNTEAFF.

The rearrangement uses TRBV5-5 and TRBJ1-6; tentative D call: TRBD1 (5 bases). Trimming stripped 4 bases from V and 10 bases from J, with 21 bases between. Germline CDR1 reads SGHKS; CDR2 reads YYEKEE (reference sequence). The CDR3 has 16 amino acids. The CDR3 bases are TGTGCCAGCAGCCAGGATCACCAGGGAAGAGGATCACCCCTCCACTTT. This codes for CASSQDHQGRGSPLHF.

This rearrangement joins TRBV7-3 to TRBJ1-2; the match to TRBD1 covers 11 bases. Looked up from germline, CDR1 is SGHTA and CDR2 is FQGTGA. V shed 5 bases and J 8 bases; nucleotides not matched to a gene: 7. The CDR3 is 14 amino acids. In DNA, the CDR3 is TGTGCCAGCAGCCCTGGGACAGGGGGTGCGGGCTACACCTTC. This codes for CASSPGTGGAGYTF. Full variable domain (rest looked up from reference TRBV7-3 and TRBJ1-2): GAGVSQTPSNKVTEKGKYVELRCDPISGHTALYWYRQSLGQGPEFLIYFQGTGAADDSGLPNDRFFAVRPEGSVSTLKIQRTERGDSAVYLCASSPGTGGAGYTFGSGTRLTVV.

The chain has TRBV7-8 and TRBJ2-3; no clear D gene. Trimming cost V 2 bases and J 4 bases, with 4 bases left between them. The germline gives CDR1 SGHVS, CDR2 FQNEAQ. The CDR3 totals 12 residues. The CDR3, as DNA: TGTGCCAGCAGCTTATCCGCAGATACGCAGTATTTT. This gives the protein CASSLSADTQYF.

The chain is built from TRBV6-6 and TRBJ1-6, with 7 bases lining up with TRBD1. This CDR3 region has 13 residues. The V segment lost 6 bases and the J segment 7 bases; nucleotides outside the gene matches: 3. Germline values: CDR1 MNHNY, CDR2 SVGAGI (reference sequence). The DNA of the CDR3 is TGTGCCAGCAGCGAGGACAGGAATTCACCCCTCCACTTT. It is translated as CASSEDRNSPLHF.

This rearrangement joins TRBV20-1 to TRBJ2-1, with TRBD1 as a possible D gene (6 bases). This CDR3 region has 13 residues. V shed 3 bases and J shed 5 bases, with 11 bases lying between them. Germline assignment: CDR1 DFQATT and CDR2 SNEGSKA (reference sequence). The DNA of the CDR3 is TGCAGTGCTAGTTGGGGGCCGAACAATGAGCAGTTCTTC. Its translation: CSASWGPNNEQFF.

This chain's CDR3 is CATSDWQADTQYF. In nucleotides, the CDR3 is TGTGCCACCAGTGATTGGCAAGCAGATACGCAGTATTTT. This sequence joins TRBV24-1 and TRBJ2-3, with no clear D. The germline CDR1 and CDR2 sequences are KGHDR and SFDVKD. This CDR3 spans 13 amino acids. The germline V and J ends were trimmed by 2 bases and 4 bases, with 6 bases remaining between them.

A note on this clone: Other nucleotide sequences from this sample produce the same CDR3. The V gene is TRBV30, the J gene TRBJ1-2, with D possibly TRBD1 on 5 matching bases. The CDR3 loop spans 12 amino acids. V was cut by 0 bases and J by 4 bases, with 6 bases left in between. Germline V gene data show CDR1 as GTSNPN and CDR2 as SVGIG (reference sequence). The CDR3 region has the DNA TGTGCCTGGAGTGTAAGGGGCTATGGCTACACCTTC. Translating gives CAWSVRGYGYTF.

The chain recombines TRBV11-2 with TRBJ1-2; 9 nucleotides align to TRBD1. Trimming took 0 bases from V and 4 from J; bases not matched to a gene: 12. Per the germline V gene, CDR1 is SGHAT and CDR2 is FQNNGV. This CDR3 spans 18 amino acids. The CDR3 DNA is TGTGCCAGCAGCTTAGATCTGGAAACAGGGGGCGCAGGCTATGGCTACACCTTC. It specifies CASSLDLETGGAGYGYTF. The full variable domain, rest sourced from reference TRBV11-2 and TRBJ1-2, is EAGVAQSPRYKIIEKRQSVAFWCNPISGHATLYWYQQILGQGPKLLIQFQNNGVVDDSQLPKDRFSAERLKGVDSTLKIQPAKLEDSAVYLCASSLDLETGGAGYGYTFGSGTRLTVV.

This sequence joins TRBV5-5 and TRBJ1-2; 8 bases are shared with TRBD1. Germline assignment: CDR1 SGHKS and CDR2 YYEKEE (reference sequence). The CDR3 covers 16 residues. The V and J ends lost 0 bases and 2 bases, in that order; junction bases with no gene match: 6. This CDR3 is CASSLVRDRMNYGYTF. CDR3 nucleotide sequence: TGTGCCAGCAGCTTGGTCAGGGACAGGATGAACTATGGCTACACCTTC.

The CDR3 nucleotides are TGCGCCAGCAGCTTGGTGCCAGGGAGGGAGACCCAGTACTTC. Translated, it gives CASSLVPGRETQYF. The rearrangement links TRBV5-1 to TRBJ2-5, with TRBD2 as a possible D gene (6 bases). The V end lost 0 bases, the J end lost 5 bases, and 11 bases lay between the germline ends. Germline values: CDR1 SGHRS, CDR2 YFSETQ. This CDR3 contains 14 residues.

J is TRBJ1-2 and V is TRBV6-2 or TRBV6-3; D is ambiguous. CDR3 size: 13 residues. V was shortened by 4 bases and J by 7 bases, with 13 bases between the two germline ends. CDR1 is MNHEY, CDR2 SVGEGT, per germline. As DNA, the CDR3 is TGTGCCAGCAGTTCGGTTGCCGTCGGTGGCTACACCTTC. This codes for CASSSVAVGGYTF.

In DNA form, the CDR3 reads TGTGCCAGCAGTCGACAGGGGGCTGGGTACAATGAGCAGTTCTTC. This sequence encodes CASSRQGAGYNEQFF. The rearrangement joins TRBV2 to TRBJ2-1; 10 nucleotides align to TRBD1. The germline V gene has CDR1 SNHLY and CDR2 FYNNEI. This CDR3 contains 15 residues. V lost 5 bases, J lost 4 bases, and 5 bases stayed unmatched.

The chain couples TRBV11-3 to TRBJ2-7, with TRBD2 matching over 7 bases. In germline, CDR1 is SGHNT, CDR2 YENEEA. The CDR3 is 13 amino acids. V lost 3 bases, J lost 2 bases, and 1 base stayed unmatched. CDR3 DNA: TGTGCCAGCAGCTTTGGGGGGGCCTACGAGCAGTACTTC. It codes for CASSFGGAYEQYF.

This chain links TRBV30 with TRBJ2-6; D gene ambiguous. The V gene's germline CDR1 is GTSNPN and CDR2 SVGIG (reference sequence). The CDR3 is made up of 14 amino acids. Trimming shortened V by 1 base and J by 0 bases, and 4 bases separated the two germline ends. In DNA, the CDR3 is TGTGCCTGGAGTGGCGCCTCTGGGGCCAACGTCCTGACTTTC. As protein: CAWSGASGANVLTF.

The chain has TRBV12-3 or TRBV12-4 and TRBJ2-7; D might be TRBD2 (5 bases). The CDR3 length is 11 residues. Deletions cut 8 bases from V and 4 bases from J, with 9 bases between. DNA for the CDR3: TGTGCCAGCTCGATAGCGTACGAGCAGTACTTC. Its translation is CASSIAYEQYF.

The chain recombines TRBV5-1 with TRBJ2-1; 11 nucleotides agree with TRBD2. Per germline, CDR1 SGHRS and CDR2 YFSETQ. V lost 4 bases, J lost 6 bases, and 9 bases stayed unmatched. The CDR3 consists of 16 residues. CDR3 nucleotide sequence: TGCGCCAGCAGCCCACTGACTAGCGGGGCGGGCAATGAGCAGTTCTTC. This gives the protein CASSPLTSGAGNEQFF.

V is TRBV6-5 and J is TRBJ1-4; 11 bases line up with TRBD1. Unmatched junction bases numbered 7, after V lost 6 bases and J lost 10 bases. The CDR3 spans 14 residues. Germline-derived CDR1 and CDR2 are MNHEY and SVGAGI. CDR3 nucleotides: TGTGCCAGCAGCCAAGGACAGGGGGCTGGAAAACTGTTTTTT. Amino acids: CASSQGQGAGKLFF.

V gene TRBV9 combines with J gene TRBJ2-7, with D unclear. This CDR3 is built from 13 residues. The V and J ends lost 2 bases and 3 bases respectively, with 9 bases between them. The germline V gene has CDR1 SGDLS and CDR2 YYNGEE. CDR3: CASSVREDYEQYF. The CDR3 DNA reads TGTGCCAGCAGCGTTAGAGAAGACTACGAGCAGTACTTC.

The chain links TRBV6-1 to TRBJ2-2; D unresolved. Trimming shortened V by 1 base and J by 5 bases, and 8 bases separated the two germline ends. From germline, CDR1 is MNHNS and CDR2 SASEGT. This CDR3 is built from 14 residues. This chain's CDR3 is CASSEVYGTGELFF. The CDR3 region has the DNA TGTGCCAGCAGTGAAGTCTACGGGACCGGGGAGCTGTTTTTT.

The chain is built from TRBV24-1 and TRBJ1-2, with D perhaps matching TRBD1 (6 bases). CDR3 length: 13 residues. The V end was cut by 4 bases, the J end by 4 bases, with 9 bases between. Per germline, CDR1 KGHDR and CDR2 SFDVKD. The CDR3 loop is CATSESDSYGYTF. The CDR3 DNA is TGTGCCACCAGTGAATCGGACAGCTATGGCTACACCTTC.

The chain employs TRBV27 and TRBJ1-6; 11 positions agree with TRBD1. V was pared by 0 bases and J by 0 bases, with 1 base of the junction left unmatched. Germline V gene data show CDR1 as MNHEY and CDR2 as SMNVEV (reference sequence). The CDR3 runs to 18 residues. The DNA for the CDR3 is TGTGCCAGCAGTTTATCTGGACAGGGGGCCTCCTATAATTCACCCCTCCACTTT. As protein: CASSLSGQGASYNSPLHF.

The CDR3: CASSKQSNTEAFF. The CDR3 DNA follows: TGTGCCAGCAGTAAACAGTCGAACACTGAAGCTTTCTTT. This chain joins TRBV14 and TRBJ1-1; D not resolved. The CDR3 runs 13 residues. Per the germline V gene, CDR1 is SGHDN and CDR2 is FVKESK. V lost 6 bases to trimming and J lost 1 base, with 9 bases between them.

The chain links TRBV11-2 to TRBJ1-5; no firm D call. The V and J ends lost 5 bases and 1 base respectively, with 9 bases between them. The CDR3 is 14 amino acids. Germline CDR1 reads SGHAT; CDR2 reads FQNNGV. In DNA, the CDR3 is TGTGCCAGCAGCCCCTTCGGGAGCAATCAGCCCCAGCATTTT. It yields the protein CASSPFGSNQPQHF.